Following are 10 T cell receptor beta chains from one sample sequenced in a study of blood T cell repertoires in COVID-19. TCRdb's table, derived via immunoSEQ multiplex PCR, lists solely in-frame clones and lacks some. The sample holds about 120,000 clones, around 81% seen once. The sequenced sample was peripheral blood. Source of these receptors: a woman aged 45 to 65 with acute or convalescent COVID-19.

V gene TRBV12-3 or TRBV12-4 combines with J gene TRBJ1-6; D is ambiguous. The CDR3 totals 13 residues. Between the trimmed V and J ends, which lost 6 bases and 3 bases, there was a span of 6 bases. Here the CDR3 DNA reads TGTGCCAGCAGGCCCTACTATAATTCACCCCTCCACTTT. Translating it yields CASRPYYNSPLHF.

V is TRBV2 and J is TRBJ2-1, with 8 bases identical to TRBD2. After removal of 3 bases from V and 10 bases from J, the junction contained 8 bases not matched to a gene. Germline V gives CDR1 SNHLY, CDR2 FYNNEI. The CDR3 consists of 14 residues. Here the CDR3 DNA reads TGTGCCAGCAGTGAGTTCGGGGGGGGGCCAGAGCAGTTCTTC. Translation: CASSEFGGGPEQFF. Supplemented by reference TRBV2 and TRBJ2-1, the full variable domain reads EPEVTQTPSHQVTQMGQEVILRCVPISNHLYFYWYRQILGQKVEFLVSFYNNEISEKSEIFDDQFSVERPDGSNFTLKIRSTKLEDSAMYFCASSEFGGGPEQFFGPGTRLTVL.

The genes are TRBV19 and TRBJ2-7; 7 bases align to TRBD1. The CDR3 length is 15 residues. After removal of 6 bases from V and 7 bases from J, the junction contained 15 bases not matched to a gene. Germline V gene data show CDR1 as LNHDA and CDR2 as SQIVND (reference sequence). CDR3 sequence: CASSRSNRGPEEQYF. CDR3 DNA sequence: TGTGCCAGTAGCCGTTCAAACAGGGGTCCGGAGGAGCAGTACTTC.

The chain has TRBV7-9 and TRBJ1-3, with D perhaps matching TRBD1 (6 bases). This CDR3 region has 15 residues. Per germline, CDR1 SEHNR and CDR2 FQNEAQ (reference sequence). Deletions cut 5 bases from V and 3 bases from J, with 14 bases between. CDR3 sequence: CASSRGQLSGNTIYF. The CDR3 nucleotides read TGTGCCAGCAGCCGGGGACAACTTAGTGGAAACACCATATATTTT.

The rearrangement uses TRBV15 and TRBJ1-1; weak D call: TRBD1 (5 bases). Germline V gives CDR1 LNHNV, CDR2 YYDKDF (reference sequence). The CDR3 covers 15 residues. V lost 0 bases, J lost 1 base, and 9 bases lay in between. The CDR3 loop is CATSREGHQNTEAFF. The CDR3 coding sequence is TGTGCCACCAGCAGAGAAGGACACCAGAACACTGAAGCTTTCTTT. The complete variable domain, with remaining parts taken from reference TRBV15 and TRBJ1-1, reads DAMVIQNPRYQVTQFGKPVTLSCSQTLNHNVMYWYQQKSSQAPKLLFHYYDKDFNNEADTPDNFQSRRPNTSFCFLDIRSPGLGDTAMYLCATSREGHQNTEAFFGQGTRLTVV.

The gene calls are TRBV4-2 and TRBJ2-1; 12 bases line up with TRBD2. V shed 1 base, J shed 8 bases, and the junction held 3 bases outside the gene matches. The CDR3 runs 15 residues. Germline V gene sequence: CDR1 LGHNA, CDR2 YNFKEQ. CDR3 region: CASSQGLAGEYEQFF. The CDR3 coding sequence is TGTGCCAGCAGCCAAGGACTAGCGGGAGAGTATGAGCAGTTCTTC.

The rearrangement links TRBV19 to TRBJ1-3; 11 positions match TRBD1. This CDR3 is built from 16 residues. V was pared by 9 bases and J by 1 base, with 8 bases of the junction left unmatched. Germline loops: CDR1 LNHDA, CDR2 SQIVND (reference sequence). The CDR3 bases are TGTGCCAGCCAGAGAGGACAGGGGGCATCTGGAAACACCATATATTTT. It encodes CASQRGQGASGNTIYF.

As DNA, the CDR3 is TGCGTCGAGCGGATTCACTACAATGAGCAGTTCTTC. Residues: CVERIHYNEQFF. The rearrangement links TRBV5-1 to TRBJ2-1, with D possibly TRBD2 on 5 matching bases. The CDR3 has 12 amino acids. Germline V lookup: CDR1 SGHRS, CDR2 YFSETQ.

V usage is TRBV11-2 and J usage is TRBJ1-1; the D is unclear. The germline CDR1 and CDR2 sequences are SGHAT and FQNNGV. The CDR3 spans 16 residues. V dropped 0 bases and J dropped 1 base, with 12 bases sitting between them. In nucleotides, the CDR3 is TGTGCCAGCAGCTTAGATTTCGGAGTTCGGAACACTGAAGCTTTCTTT. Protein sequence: CASSLDFGVRNTEAFF.

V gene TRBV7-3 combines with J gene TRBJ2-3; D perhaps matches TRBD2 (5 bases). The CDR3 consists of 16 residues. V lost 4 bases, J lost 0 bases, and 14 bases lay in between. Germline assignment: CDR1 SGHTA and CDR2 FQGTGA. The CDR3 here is CASSSSQRTSTDTQYF. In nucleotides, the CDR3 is TGTGCCAGCAGCTCATCCCAGAGGACTAGCACAGATACGCAGTATTTT.